This T cell receptor beta chain was captured in a study of Graves' ophthalmopathy and Graves' hyperthyroidism. This clonotype was recorded many times. Investigators amplified TCR beta CDR3 regions from RNA transcripts. After a first-round RT-PCR with HTBI primers, a second-round multiplex PCR was run. One entry per CDR3 protein, called by TCRdb with MiXCR from the multiplex PCR reads. Found here are fewer than 600,000 distinct CDR3 sequences, about an eighth of them singletons; the top ten hold over 8%. This sequence originates from a woman aged 30 to 39 with Graves' ophthalmopathy. The sample taken for sequencing was blood.

CDR3 loop: CASRQTSGRFETQYF. The CDR3, as DNA: TGTGCCAGCAGACAGACTAGCGGGAGATTTGAGACCCAGTACTTC. The V gene is TRBV11-1, the J gene TRBJ2-5, with 12 bases aligning to TRBD2. Trimming took 6 bases from V and 5 from J; bases not matched to a gene: 7. This CDR3 comprises 15 residues. Per germline, CDR1 SGHAT and CDR2 FQDESV (reference sequence).